Shown below are 15 T cell receptor beta chains from a single sample sequenced in a study of cytomegalovirus exposure and HLA in healthy donors. With 60 Vbeta and 13 Jbeta primers, the PCR was carried out. The assay was immunoSEQ multiplex PCR, and TCRdb's table has in-frame clones only and misses some. The sample lists 150,000 to 200,000 clones, approximately 79% occurring once. Source material: PBMCs. The receptors stem from a human donor in good health.

This rearrangement joins TRBV7-3 to TRBJ2-3; D unclear. CDR1 and CDR2 (germline): SGHTA, FQGTGA. This CDR3 has 15 residues. V was pared by 0 bases and J by 6 bases, with 13 bases between. Written as DNA, the CDR3 is TGTGCCAGCAGCTTAACGTCCGCCCAGTGGGATACGCAGTATTTT. Protein product: CASSLTSAQWDTQYF.

V gene TRBV4-3 combines with J gene TRBJ2-1; TRBD1 matches 7 bases. Germline trimming cut 0 bases from V and 4 bases from J; bases unmatched to any gene: 6. Germline V gene sequence: CDR1 LGHNA, CDR2 YSLEER. The CDR3 runs 16 residues. In DNA form, the CDR3 reads TGCGCCAGCAGCCAAGACAGGGGGTTTCCATACAATGAGCAGTTCTTC. Protein sequence: CASSQDRGFPYNEQFF.

The rearrangement joins TRBV4-3 to TRBJ1-2; D may be TRBD1 (5 bases). Trimming removed 3 bases at V and 5 bases at J, with 13 bases between. CDR1 and CDR2 from the germline V gene are LGHNA and YSLEER. The CDR3 loop spans 14 amino acids. CDR3 region: CASSHAGEGYGYTF. The CDR3, as DNA: TGCGCCAGCAGCCACGCCGGGGAGGGGTATGGCTACACCTTC.

The chain recombines TRBV6-6 with TRBJ2-5, with D perhaps matching TRBD2 (6 bases). Gene TRBJ2-7 matches the end of the DNA better, so the J call may be wrong. The CDR3 has 13 residues. Germline V gives CDR1 MNHNY, CDR2 SVGAGI (reference sequence). CDR3 nucleotides: TGTGCCACTCAAGGCGGGGCCATCTACGAGCAGTACTTC. Protein product: CATQGGAIYEQYF.

This clone was detected only a few times. V usage is TRBV7-7 and J usage is TRBJ2-5; possible D gene TRBD1, 6 bases. The germline CDR1 and CDR2 sequences are SSHAT and FNYEAQ (reference sequence). Trimming took off 4 bases at V and 5 bases at J, with 17 bases between the two ends. The CDR3 is 15 residues long. CDR3 region: CASSSAGGGGETQYF. CDR3 DNA: TGTGCCAGCAGCTCAGCAGGTGGGGGCGGGGAGACCCAGTACTTC.

This clone turned up a few times. J is TRBJ1-5 and V is TRBV5-6; tentatively, D is TRBD1 (5 bases). The CDR3 spans 15 residues. V lost 4 bases, J lost 4 bases, and 15 bases lay in between. Germline loops: CDR1 SGHDT, CDR2 YYEEEE. CDR3 residues: CASSQRQGINQPQHF. The CDR3 region has the DNA TGTGCCAGCAGCCAGCGCCAGGGCATTAATCAGCCCCAGCATTTT.

On this clone: This sample includes further DNA sequences coding for the same CDR3. The rearrangement uses TRBV9 and TRBJ2-1, with D perhaps matching TRBD2 (5 bases). Per the germline V gene, CDR1 is SGDLS and CDR2 is YYNGEE. V lost 3 bases and J lost 3, with 7 bases in between. The CDR3 has 13 residues. CDR3 loop: CASSARDYNEQFF. CDR3 DNA sequence: TGTGCCAGCAGCGCCCGGGACTACAATGAGCAGTTCTTC.

This sequence joins TRBV27 and TRBJ1-6, with TRBD1 identical over 8 bases. This CDR3 region has 14 residues. V shed 2 bases and J 13 bases; nucleotides not matched to a gene: 7. CDR1 MNHEY and CDR2 SMNVEV come from the germline V gene (reference sequence). CDR3 sequence (DNA): TGTGCCAGCAGTTTAGAAACGGACAGGGACCCCCTCCACTTT. Its translation: CASSLETDRDPLHF.

The chain uses TRBV18 and TRBJ2-5; TRBD2 aligns across 13 bases. Germline CDR1 reads KGHSH; CDR2 reads LQKENI. The CDR3 length is 18 residues. V shed 1 base, J shed 3 bases, and the junction held 8 bases outside the gene matches. The CDR3 spells CASSPRGLAGDTEETQYF. The CDR3 nucleotides read TGTGCCAGCTCACCACGAGGACTAGCGGGGGATACCGAAGAGACCCAGTACTTC.

The gene calls are TRBV7-9 and TRBJ1-1; 7 bases match TRBD1. Germline V gene sequence: CDR1 SEHNR, CDR2 FQNEAQ (reference sequence). CDR3 size: 17 residues. J was trimmed by 4 bases and V by 2 bases; bases with no gene match: 13. The DNA for the CDR3 is TGTGCCAGCAGCTTACGACAGGGACCCCGGGGGGGCACTGAAGCTTTCTTT. Its protein product is CASSLRQGPRGGTEAFF.

The rearrangement joins TRBV10-3 to TRBJ1-1; D uncertain. This CDR3 comprises 13 residues. Germline CDR1 reads ENHRY; CDR2 reads SYGVKD. V shed 6 bases and J shed 1 base, with 9 bases lying between them. DNA of the CDR3: TGTGCCATCAGAGAAAGACAGAACACTGAAGCTTTCTTT. This codes for CAIRERQNTEAFF.

This clone came up a few times. The chain has TRBV5-8 and TRBJ1-2, with 10 bases that match TRBD1. The V and J ends lost 0 bases and 5 bases, in that order; junction bases with no gene match: 7. CDR3 length: 16 amino acids. Per germline, CDR1 SGHTS and CDR2 YDEGEE. CDR3 nucleotide sequence: TGTGCCAGCAGCTTGGCGGGGACAGGGGAGTGGTATGGCTACACCTTC. Protein sequence: CASSLAGTGEWYGYTF.

This chain joins TRBV19 and TRBJ1-1; 10 bases match TRBD1. This CDR3 comprises 15 residues. Germline-derived CDR1 and CDR2 are LNHDA and SQIVND (reference sequence). V trimming: 3 bases; J trimming: 3 bases; junction bases outside the gene matches: 4. In DNA form, the CDR3 reads TGTGCCAGTAGTATGACAGGGGGCCTGGACACTGAAGCTTTCTTT. This encodes CASSMTGGLDTEAFF.

This chain links TRBV7-9 with TRBJ2-5; 16 nucleotides align to TRBD2. The CDR3 length is 18 residues. V dropped 5 bases and J dropped 4; count of bases not matched to a gene: 10. Per germline, CDR1 SEHNR and CDR2 FQNEAQ (reference sequence). The CDR3 loop reads CASSQGTSGGAWRETQYF. CDR3 bases: TGTGCCAGCAGCCAAGGGACTAGCGGGGGGGCTTGGAGAGAGACCCAGTACTTC.

This clone was detected only once. J is TRBJ1-2 and V is TRBV6-1, with D perhaps TRBD1 (6 bases). The CDR3 covers 13 residues. V lost 7 bases and J 4 bases, leaving 13 bases between the germline ends. Germline-derived CDR1 and CDR2 are MNHNS and SASEGT. CDR3 in DNA: TGTGCCAGCACCATACAGGGACCCTATGGCTACACCTTC. Protein: CASTIQGPYGYTF.